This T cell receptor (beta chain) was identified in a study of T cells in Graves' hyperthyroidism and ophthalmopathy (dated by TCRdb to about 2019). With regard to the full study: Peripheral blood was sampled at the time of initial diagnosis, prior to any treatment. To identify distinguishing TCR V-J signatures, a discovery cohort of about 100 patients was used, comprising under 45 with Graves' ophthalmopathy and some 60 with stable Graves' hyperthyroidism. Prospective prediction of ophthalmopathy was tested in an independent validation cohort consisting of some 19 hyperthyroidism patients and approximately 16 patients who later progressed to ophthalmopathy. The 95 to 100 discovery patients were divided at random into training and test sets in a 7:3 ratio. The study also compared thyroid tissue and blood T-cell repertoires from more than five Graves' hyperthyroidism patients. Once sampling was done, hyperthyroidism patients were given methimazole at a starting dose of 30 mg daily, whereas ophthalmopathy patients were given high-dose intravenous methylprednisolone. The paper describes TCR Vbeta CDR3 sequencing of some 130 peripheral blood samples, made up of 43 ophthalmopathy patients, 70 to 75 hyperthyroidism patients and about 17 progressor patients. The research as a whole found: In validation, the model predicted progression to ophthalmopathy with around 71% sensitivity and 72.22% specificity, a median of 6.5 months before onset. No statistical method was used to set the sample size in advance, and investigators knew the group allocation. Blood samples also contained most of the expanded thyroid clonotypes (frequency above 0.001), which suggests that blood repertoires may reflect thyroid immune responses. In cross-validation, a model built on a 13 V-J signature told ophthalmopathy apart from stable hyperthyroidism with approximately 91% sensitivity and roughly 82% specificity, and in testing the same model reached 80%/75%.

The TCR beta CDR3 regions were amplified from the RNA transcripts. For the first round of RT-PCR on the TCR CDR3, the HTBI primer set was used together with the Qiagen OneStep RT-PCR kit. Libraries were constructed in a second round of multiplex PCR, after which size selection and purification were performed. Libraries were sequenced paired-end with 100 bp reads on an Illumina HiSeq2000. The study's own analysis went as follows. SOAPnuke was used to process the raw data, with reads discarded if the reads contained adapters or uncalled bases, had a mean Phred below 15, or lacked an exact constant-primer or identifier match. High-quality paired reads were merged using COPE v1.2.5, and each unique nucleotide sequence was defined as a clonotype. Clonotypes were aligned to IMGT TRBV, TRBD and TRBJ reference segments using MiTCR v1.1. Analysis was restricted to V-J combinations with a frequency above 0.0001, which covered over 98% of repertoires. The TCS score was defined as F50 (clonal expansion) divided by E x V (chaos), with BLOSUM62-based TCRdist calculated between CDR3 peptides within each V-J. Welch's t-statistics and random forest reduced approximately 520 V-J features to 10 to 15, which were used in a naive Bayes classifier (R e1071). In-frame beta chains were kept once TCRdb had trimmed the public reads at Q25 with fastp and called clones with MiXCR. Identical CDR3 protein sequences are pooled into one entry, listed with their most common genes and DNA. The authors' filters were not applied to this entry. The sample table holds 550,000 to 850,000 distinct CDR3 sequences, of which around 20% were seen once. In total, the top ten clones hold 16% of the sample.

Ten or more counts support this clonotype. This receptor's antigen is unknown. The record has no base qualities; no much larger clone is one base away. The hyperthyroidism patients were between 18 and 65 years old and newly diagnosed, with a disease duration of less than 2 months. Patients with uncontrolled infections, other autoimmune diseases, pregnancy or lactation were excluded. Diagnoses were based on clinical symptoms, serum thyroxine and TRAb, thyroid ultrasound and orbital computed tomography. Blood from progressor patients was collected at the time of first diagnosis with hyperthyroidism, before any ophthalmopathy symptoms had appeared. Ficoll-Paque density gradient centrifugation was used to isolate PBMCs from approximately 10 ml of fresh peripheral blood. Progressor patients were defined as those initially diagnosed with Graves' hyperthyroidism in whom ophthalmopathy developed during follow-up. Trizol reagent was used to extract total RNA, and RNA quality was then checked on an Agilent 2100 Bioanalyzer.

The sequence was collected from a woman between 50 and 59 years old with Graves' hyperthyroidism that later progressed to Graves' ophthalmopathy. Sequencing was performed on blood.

The CDR3 sequence is CSAGGAGGIHEAFF. DNA sequence: TGCAGTGCGGGGGGGGCAGGGGGCATACATGAAGCTTTCTTT. The sequence links TRBV20-1 to TRBJ1-1, with 8 bases aligning to TRBD1. CDR1 and CDR2 are drawn from the germline V gene (reference sequence): DFQATT, SNEGSKA. The CDR3, cysteine through phenylalanine, is 14 amino acids long. Just CDR3 DNA is preserved here, 42 bases in frame from base 1. V trim: 6 bases; J trim: 7 bases; unmatched bases: 13.